Each of the 25 T cell receptor beta chains below was sequenced from the same sample in a study of blood T cell repertoires in COVID-19. Produced via immunoSEQ multiplex PCR; TCRdb's table is partial and in-frame only. This table has a few hundred thousand clones, roughly 90% appearing once. The material sequenced was peripheral blood. Receptor source: a man aged 18 to 29 who had recovered from COVID-19.

The chain has TRBV27 and TRBJ1-5; the match to TRBD1 covers 7 bases. The CDR3 spans 15 residues. CDR1 and CDR2 from the germline V gene are MNHEY and SMNVEV (reference sequence). The V segment lost 3 bases and the J segment 3 bases; nucleotides outside the gene matches: 5. DNA of the CDR3: TGTGCCAGCAGTTTCGGGACAGCTCTCAATCAGCCCCAGCATTTT. Translation gives CASSFGTALNQPQHF.

The J gene is TRBJ1-1, the V gene TRBV7-9, with no clear D. This CDR3 contains 13 residues. V lost 5 bases, J lost 0 bases, and 7 bases lay in between. Germline V gene data show CDR1 as SEHNR and CDR2 as FQNEAQ (reference sequence). The CDR3 sequence: CASSQDMNTEAFF. The CDR3 coding sequence is TGTGCCAGCAGCCAGGATATGAACACTGAAGCTTTCTTT.

V usage is TRBV19 and J usage is TRBJ1-1, with a weak D call TRBD1 (5 bases). The CDR3 totals 14 residues. The germline V gene encodes CDR1 LNHDA and CDR2 SQIVND (reference sequence). Trimming pared 5 bases from V and 3 bases from J, leaving 13 bases between. CDR3 residues: CASSLFREDTEAFF. The CDR3 DNA reads as TGTGCCAGTAGTTTATTCAGGGAGGACACTGAAGCTTTCTTT.

The chain combines TRBV27 with TRBJ1-4; D call uncertain. Germline CDR1 MNHEY, CDR2 SMNVEV (reference sequence). Trimming pared 3 bases from V and 0 bases from J, leaving 8 bases between. The CDR3 runs 15 residues. The CDR3, as DNA: TGTGCCAGCAGTTTCACAGATGCAACTAATGAAAAACTGTTTTTT. Translating gives CASSFTDATNEKLFF. Based on the CDR3 plus reference TRBV27 and TRBJ1-4, the full variable domain is EAQVTQNPRYLITVTGKKLTVTCSQNMNHEYMSWYRQDPGLGLRQIYYSMNVEVTDKGDVPEGYKVSRKEKRNFPLILESPSPNQTSLYFCASSFTDATNEKLFFGSGTQLSVL.

This chain links TRBV14 with TRBJ1-1, with D possibly being TRBD1 (5 bases). V was trimmed by 0 bases and J by 5 bases, leaving 13 bases between them. Germline V gene sequence: CDR1 SGHDN, CDR2 FVKESK. This CDR3 is 15 amino acids long. CDR3 loop: CASSQDFGGGTEAFF. The CDR3 DNA follows: TGTGCCAGCAGCCAAGATTTTGGGGGAGGGACTGAAGCTTTCTTT.

This clone has only a few counts. The J gene is TRBJ2-7, the V gene TRBV4-1, with TRBD2 identical over 7 bases. The germline V gene encodes CDR1 MGHRA and CDR2 YSYEKL. V was clipped by 1 base and J by 1 base; unmatched bases: 4. This CDR3 is built from 15 residues. The CDR3: CASSQVPGLSYEQYF. The CDR3 DNA is TGCGCCAGCAGCCAAGTTCCGGGACTATCCTACGAGCAGTACTTC.

The chain has TRBV18 and TRBJ1-1; D possibly corresponds to TRBD1 (5 bases). Germline CDR1 reads KGHSH; CDR2 reads LQKENI. Trimming removed 3 bases from V and 7 bases from J, with 9 bases in between. The CDR3 consists of 12 residues. The CDR3 loop is CASSPQGFEAFF. The CDR3, as DNA: TGTGCCAGCTCACCCCAGGGCTTTGAAGCTTTCTTT.

In the case of this clone: Other DNA sequences in this sample translate to the same CDR3. The CDR3 DNA sequence: TGTGCCAGCAGTACACCAGGGACCCAGTACTTC. Its translation is CASSTPGTQYF. The genes are TRBV6-5 and TRBJ2-5; D ambiguous. Germline loops: CDR1 MNHEY, CDR2 SVGAGI. This CDR3 spans 11 amino acids. V lost 5 bases and J lost 7, with 8 bases in between.

The CDR3 nucleotides read TGCGCCAGCAGCCAAGAGGTCGGGGACAGCCACTCTGGAAACACCATATATTTT. It is translated as CASSQEVGDSHSGNTIYF. The J gene is TRBJ1-3, the V gene TRBV4-3; TRBD1 agrees at 7 bases. The junction had 8 bases not matched to a gene; V was cut back by 0 bases and J by 0 bases. The CDR3 runs 18 residues. Looked up from germline, CDR1 is LGHNA and CDR2 is YSLEER.

This chain joins TRBV9 and TRBJ1-1, with D perhaps TRBD1 (5 bases). The V end lost 0 bases, the J end lost 5 bases, and 14 bases lay between the germline ends. Germline loops: CDR1 SGDLS, CDR2 YYNGEE. The CDR3 covers 15 residues. This chain's CDR3 is CASSVASGMETEAFF. CDR3 sequence (DNA): TGTGCCAGCAGCGTAGCTTCAGGGATGGAGACTGAAGCTTTCTTT.

The chain employs TRBV18 and TRBJ1-1, with 9 nucleotides matching TRBD1. V trimming: 1 base; J trimming: 5 bases; junction bases outside the gene matches: 14. Per the germline V gene, CDR1 is KGHSH and CDR2 is LQKENI. This CDR3 contains 18 residues. CDR3 coding DNA: TGTGCCAGCTCACCACGAATGGGACAGGGCTCACTGGGGACTGAAGCTTTCTTT. This translates into CASSPRMGQGSLGTEAFF.

V gene TRBV19 combines with J gene TRBJ1-5, with 7 bases aligning to TRBD1. Per the germline V gene, CDR1 is LNHDA and CDR2 is SQIVND (reference sequence). V gave up 2 bases and J gave up 6 bases; unmatched junction bases: 13. CDR3 length: 17 amino acids. The chain's CDR3 is CASSIWGDRELGQPQHF. The CDR3 nucleotides read TGTGCCAGTAGTATATGGGGCGACAGGGAACTTGGTCAGCCCCAGCATTTT.

The chain couples TRBV2 to TRBJ2-6; 10 bases are shared with TRBD1. After removal of 6 bases from V and 1 base from J, the junction contained 6 bases not matched to a gene. The V gene's germline CDR1 is SNHLY and CDR2 FYNNEI. The CDR3 covers 17 residues. CDR3 residues: CASRRDRGLSGANVLTF. Written as DNA, the CDR3 is TGTGCCAGCAGGCGGGACAGGGGTTTATCTGGGGCCAACGTCCTGACTTTC.

The chain carries TRBV6-4 and TRBJ2-3; TRBD2 agrees at 8 bases. The CDR3 covers 16 residues. V was pared by 0 bases and J by 4 bases, with 6 bases of the junction left unmatched. CDR1 and CDR2 (germline): MRHNA, SNTAGT. The CDR3 DNA sequence: TGTGCCAGCAGTGACTCAGGCGGGGGGCGTCCAGATACGCAGTATTTT. This codes for CASSDSGGGRPDTQYF.

This clone was recorded once. The V and J genes are TRBV5-6 and TRBJ1-2; D remains ambiguous. The V and J ends lost 4 bases and 4 bases respectively, with 14 bases between them. There are 14 residues in the CDR3. Germline CDR1 reads SGHDT; CDR2 reads YYEEEE. CDR3 region: CASSSPDTLYGYTF. In DNA, the CDR3 is TGTGCCAGCAGCAGCCCTGACACCCTCTATGGCTACACCTTC.

J is TRBJ2-1 and V is TRBV6-4, with 12 bases that match TRBD1. CDR1 MRHNA and CDR2 SNTAGT come from the germline V gene. The CDR3 sequence is 18 residues long. Trimming cost V 0 bases and J 3 bases; bases outside gene matches: 6. The CDR3 sequence is CASSDSFGTGGRYNEQFF. CDR3 nucleotide sequence: TGTGCCAGCAGTGACTCATTCGGGACAGGGGGCCGCTACAATGAGCAGTTCTTC.

This clone was counted a single time. The chain combines TRBV4-1 with TRBJ2-1, with TRBD2 as a possible D gene (6 bases). This CDR3 is built from 17 residues. The ends were cut back, 0 bases at V and 4 bases at J, with 16 bases in the middle. CDR1 MGHRA and CDR2 YSYEKL come from the germline V gene. The CDR3 here is CASSQEKSREVYNEQFF. CDR3 nucleotides: TGCGCCAGCAGCCAAGAGAAATCGAGGGAGGTATACAATGAGCAGTTCTTC.

The rearrangement uses TRBV28 and TRBJ2-5; 8 nucleotides agree with TRBD2. Germline V gene sequence: CDR1 MDHEN, CDR2 SYDVKM. The CDR3 is 15 residues long. V lost 4 bases, J lost 1 base, and 5 bases stayed unmatched. The CDR3 loop reads CASSSSGLAQETQYF. Here the CDR3 DNA reads TGTGCCAGCAGTTCCTCCGGACTAGCCCAAGAGACCCAGTACTTC.

This chain joins TRBV14 and TRBJ2-1; no firm D call. V gave up 6 bases and J gave up 5 bases, with 11 bases separating them. The V gene's germline CDR1 is SGHDN and CDR2 FVKESK. This CDR3 spans 13 amino acids. CDR3 loop: CASRADLHNEQFF. DNA of the CDR3: TGTGCCAGCAGGGCAGATTTACACAATGAGCAGTTCTTC. The variable domain in full, completed from reference TRBV14 and TRBJ2-1, reads EAGVTQFPSHSVIEKGQTVTLRCDPISGHDNLYWYRRVMGKEIKFLLHFVKESKQDESGMPNNRFLAERTGGTYSTLKVQPAELEDSGVYFCASRADLHNEQFFGPGTRLTVL.

This clone was detected only once. The rearrangement uses TRBV10-3 and TRBJ2-2, with a weak D call TRBD2 (6 bases). Trimming removed 0 bases from V and 11 bases from J, with 10 bases in between. Germline loops: CDR1 ENHRY, CDR2 SYGVKD. The CDR3 runs 13 residues. The DNA for the CDR3 is TGTGCCATCAGTGAGTCAGGAGGGTCTGAGCTGTTTTTT. Encoded protein: CAISESGGSELFF.

This sequence joins TRBV13 and TRBJ2-3, with D possibly being TRBD2 (5 bases). The CDR3 sequence is 16 residues long. CDR1 and CDR2 from the germline V gene are PRHDT and FYEKMQ (reference sequence). Trimming left V 2 bases short and J 0 bases short, with 12 bases between. The CDR3 DNA is TGTGCCAGCAGCTTACAAGGCGGGTCTAGCACAGATACGCAGTATTTT. It specifies CASSLQGGSSTDTQYF.

This chain joins TRBV3-1 (or the pseudogene TRBV3-2) and TRBJ1-1; D is uncertain. Per the germline V gene, CDR1 is LGHDT and CDR2 is YNNKEL (reference sequence). Trimming left V 1 base short and J 6 bases short, with 15 bases between. This CDR3 contains 15 residues. The CDR3: CASSQGAMVSAEAFF. The CDR3 coding sequence is TGTGCCAGCAGCCAAGGGGCCATGGTTTCGGCTGAAGCTTTCTTT.

This clone was seen more than once but under ten times. The chain combines TRBV5-1 with TRBJ1-2; D might be TRBD1 (5 bases). Germline V lookup: CDR1 SGHRS, CDR2 YFSETQ. The CDR3 contains 18 residues. Trimming removed 2 bases from V and 0 bases from J, with 20 bases in between. The CDR3 region is CASSLPHGGVKANYGYTF. The CDR3 nucleotides are TGCGCCAGCAGCTTACCCCACGGAGGGGTGAAGGCTAACTATGGCTACACCTTC.

The chain is built from TRBV15 and TRBJ2-3; 9 bases fit TRBD1. The CDR3 is made up of 16 amino acids. Germline CDR1 LNHNV, CDR2 YYDKDF (reference sequence). Trimming at V came to 0 bases and at J to 2 bases, leaving 3 bases not matched to a gene. The CDR3 bases are TGTGCCACCAGCAGAGATGGACAGGGGACCACAGATACGCAGTATTTT. Amino acids: CATSRDGQGTTDTQYF.

The CDR3 reads CASSQASGRAGETQYF. CDR3 nucleotide sequence: TGCGCCAGCAGCCAAGCCAGCGGGAGGGCCGGTGAGACCCAGTACTTC. V usage is TRBV4-1 and J usage is TRBJ2-5; 10 bases line up with TRBD2. From germline, CDR1 is MGHRA and CDR2 YSYEKL. V was clipped by 1 base and J by 5 bases; unmatched bases: 7. The CDR3 consists of 16 residues.